This T cell receptor beta chain was recorded in a study of blood T cell repertoires in COVID-19. About the study: Acute-phase and convalescent COVID-19 samples originated in the United States, Italy and Spain. The cDNA or gDNA used as material had been derived from T cells, B-cell-depleted T cells, or PBMCs.

Germline lookup yields CDR1 MDHEN and CDR2 SYDVKM. V lost 3 bases and J 4 bases, leaving 18 bases between the germline ends. The CDR3 contains 16 residues. Original processing notes: How many nucleated cells were present was estimated from reference gene primer amplification. Profiling relied on immunoSEQ multiplex PCR, and the TCRdb table lists in-frame clones only, not all of them. V and J calls and clone size are given by that table; D and trimming were obtained from the DNA. The sample carries around 150,000 clones, over 70% recorded once. The sequence was obtained from a man in his 70s with acute or convalescent COVID-19. The sample consisted of peripheral blood. The chain employs TRBV28 and TRBJ1-1; D is perhaps TRBD1 (5 bases). DNA for the CDR3: TGTGCCAGCAGTTTCCCGAAGGGACTCAGGGCCACTGAAGCTTTCTTT. Translating it yields CASSFPKGLRATEAFF.